This T cell receptor beta chain emerged from a study of cytotoxic CD8 clonotypes in ibrutinib-treated CLL. Study details: Patient counts were 11 relapsed/refractory, more than 14 treatment-naive and 17 to 18 IGHV unmutated. By median roughly 62 months, roughly twelve had progressed and about 14 stayed remitted; responses had been 2 complete and about 25 partial.

This clone was detected a few times. Its antigen is as yet unknown. Study-level findings and limits: Clonality showed a rise at ibrutinib response that reversed toward baseline at progression.

Repertoires were generated with immunoSEQ multiplex PCR, while TCRdb's copy carries only in-frame clones and drops some. The sample holds roughly 110,000 clones, 50% to 65% seen once. The CDR3 length is 21 residues. Germline V gene lookup returns CDR1 GTSNPN and CDR2 SVGIG (reference sequence). Trimming cost V 0 bases and J 4 bases; bases outside gene matches: 22. Here the sequenced sample was PBMCs, taken after 24 months of ibrutinib treatment. This chain uses TRBV30 with TRBJ2-3; 10 bases are shared with TRBD2. The clonotype originates from a human donor with chronic lymphocytic leukemia. CDR3: CAWSVSGGDYRQGRRADTQYF. The CDR3 region has the DNA TGTGCCTGGAGTGTAAGCGGGGGGGACTATCGACAGGGCCGGAGGGCAGATACGCAGTATTTT.